One and the same sample provided the 11 T cell receptor beta chains below, sequenced in a study of T cell repertoires in cytomegalovirus infection. Their target antigens are unknown. TCRdb passed the reads through MiXCR, listing each CDR3 protein once. The table lists 700,000 to 950,000 distinct CDR3 sequences, 30% to 35% of them singletons. This specimen consisted of cultured CD8+ T cells from PBMCs, obtained from culture after CMV antigen stimulation. The source is a human donor in good health (CMV status not recorded). Some clones in this sample may be carry-over from other donors' samples.

With respect to this clonotype: A much more abundant neighbour one base away suggests this may be a read error. The chain employs TRBV7-9 and TRBJ2-1; a possible D gene is TRBD1 (5 bases). The germline V and J ends were trimmed by 6 bases and 4 bases, with 16 bases remaining between them. Germline CDR1 is SEHNR and CDR2 is FQNEAQ (reference sequence). This CDR3 spans 15 amino acids. CDR3 region: CASRDPGREYNEQFF. Written as DNA, the CDR3 is TGTGCCAGCAGGGATCCAGGGCGCGAATACAATGAGCAGTTCTTC.

This clonotype was picked up a small number of times. V usage is TRBV5-8 and J usage is TRBJ1-2; 8 nucleotides agree with TRBD1. Germline V lookup: CDR1 SGHTS, CDR2 YDEGEE. After removal of 5 bases from V and 4 bases from J, the junction contained 7 bases not matched to a gene. CDR3 length: 14 amino acids. The CDR3: CASRSGGLIYGYTF. Written as DNA, the CDR3 is TGTGCCAGCAGGTCAGGGGGCCTGATCTATGGCTACACCTTC. Full variable domain (remainder filled in from reference TRBV5-8 and TRBJ1-2): EAGVTQSPTHLIKTRGQQATLRCSPISGHTSVYWYQQALGLGLQFLLWYDEGEERNRGNFPPRFSGRQFPNYSSELNVNALELEDSALYLCASRSGGLIYGYTFGSGTRLTVV.

The chain recombines TRBV6-6 with TRBJ1-1; 7 nucleotides line up with TRBD1. J lost 1 base, V lost 7 bases, and 9 bases had no gene match. Per the germline V gene, CDR1 is MNHNY and CDR2 is SVGAGI (reference sequence). CDR3 length equals 15 residues. The CDR3: CASTAPTGTNTEAFF. The DNA of the CDR3 is TGTGCCAGCACCGCCCCGACAGGGACGAACACTGAAGCTTTCTTT.

This clonotype came up many times. The chain has TRBV7-9 and TRBJ1-5, with TRBD1 matching over 9 bases. The germline CDR1 and CDR2 sequences are SEHNR and FQNEAQ (reference sequence). V lost 5 bases, J lost 11 bases, and 13 bases stayed unmatched. This CDR3 contains 15 residues. Here the CDR3 reads CASSAGQGMGMTQHF. CDR3 in DNA: TGTGCCAGCAGCGCCGGACAGGGGATGGGAATGACCCAGCATTTT.

This clonotype was counted between two and nine times. V and J are TRBV28 and TRBJ2-5; 9 nucleotides align to TRBD2. The V segment lost 4 bases and the J segment 3 bases; nucleotides outside the gene matches: 9. In germline, CDR1 is MDHEN, CDR2 SYDVKM. This CDR3 contains 16 residues. CDR3 DNA: TGTGCCAGCAGTTCCCGTGCGGGGGGGCTTGAAGAGACCCAGTACTTC. Translating gives CASSSRAGGLEETQYF.

Many counts were recorded for this clonotype. The gene calls are TRBV7-6 and TRBJ1-5; D remains ambiguous. CDR1 is SGHVS, CDR2 FNYEAQ, per germline. The CDR3 spans 13 residues. Trimming shortened V by 5 bases and J by 6 bases, and 11 bases separated the two germline ends. The CDR3 coding sequence is TGTGCCAGCAGCCCTGGCGCCGCTCAGCCCCAGCATTTT. This sequence encodes CASSPGAAQPQHF.

This clonotype was counted between two and nine times. The rearrangement joins TRBV5-1 to TRBJ2-3; perhaps TRBD2 as D (7 bases). The CDR3 is 15 residues long. Trimming removed 7 bases at V and 1 base at J, with 16 bases between. Germline V gene sequence: CDR1 SGHRS, CDR2 YFSETQ. Here the CDR3 reads CASSHREGGTDTQYF. As DNA, the CDR3 is TGCGCCAGCTCCCACAGGGAGGGGGGCACAGATACGCAGTATTTT.

The chain employs TRBV27 and TRBJ2-1, with TRBD2 matching over 12 bases. CDR3 length equals 14 residues. J gave up 10 bases and V 2 bases, and 3 bases lay outside the gene matches. Germline CDR1 is MNHEY and CDR2 is SMNVEV (reference sequence). CDR3 in DNA: TGTGCCAGCAGTTTACTAGCGGGGGGGCGCGAGCAGTTCTTC. Amino acids: CASSLLAGGREQFF.

This clonotype has only one observation. The chain combines TRBV20-1 with TRBJ1-2; TRBD1 is a possible D gene (6 bases). Trimming took off 6 bases at V and 2 bases at J, with 10 bases between the two ends. The CDR3 is made up of 12 amino acids. Germline-derived CDR1 and CDR2 are DFQATT and SNEGSKA (reference sequence). The CDR3 sequence: CSATGINYGYTF. The CDR3 region has the DNA TGCAGTGCAACAGGGATCAACTATGGCTACACCTTC.

V is TRBV14 and J is TRBJ2-7; D is unclear. Looked up from germline, CDR1 is SGHDN and CDR2 is FVKESK. Between the trimmed V and J ends, which lost 3 bases and 6 bases, there was a span of 12 bases. CDR3 length equals 13 residues. CDR3 sequence (DNA): TGTGCCAGCAGCCACCCGCCTACACTCGAGCAGTACGTC. Translated: CASSHPPTLEQYV.

A few counts support this clonotype. V gene TRBV27 combines with J gene TRBJ1-1; D is possibly TRBD1 (5 bases). The CDR3 is 14 residues long. V was trimmed by 6 bases and J by 2 bases, leaving 13 bases between them. Germline V CDR1 and CDR2: MNHEY, SMNVEV (reference sequence). CDR3 coding DNA: TGTGCCAGCAGCGTCGGCAGGGCAAACACTGAAGCTTTCTTT. This gives the protein CASSVGRANTEAFF.